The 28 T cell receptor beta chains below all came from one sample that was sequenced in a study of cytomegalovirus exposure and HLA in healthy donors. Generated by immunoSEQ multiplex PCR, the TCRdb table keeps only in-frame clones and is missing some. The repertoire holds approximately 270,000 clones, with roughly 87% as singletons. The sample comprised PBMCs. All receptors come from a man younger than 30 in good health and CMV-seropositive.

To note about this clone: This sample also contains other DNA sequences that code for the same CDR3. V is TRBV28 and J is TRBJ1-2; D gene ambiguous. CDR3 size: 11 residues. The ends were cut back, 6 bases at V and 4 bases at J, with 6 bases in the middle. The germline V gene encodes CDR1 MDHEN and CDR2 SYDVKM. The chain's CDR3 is CASSSIYGYTF. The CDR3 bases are TGTGCCAGCAGCTCGATCTATGGCTACACCTTC.

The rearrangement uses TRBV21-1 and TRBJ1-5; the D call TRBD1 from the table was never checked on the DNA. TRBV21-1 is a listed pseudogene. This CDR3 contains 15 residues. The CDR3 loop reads CASRRGQGFNQPQHF. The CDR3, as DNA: TGTGCCAGCAGGAGGGGACAGGGGTTCAATCAGCCCCAGCATTTT.

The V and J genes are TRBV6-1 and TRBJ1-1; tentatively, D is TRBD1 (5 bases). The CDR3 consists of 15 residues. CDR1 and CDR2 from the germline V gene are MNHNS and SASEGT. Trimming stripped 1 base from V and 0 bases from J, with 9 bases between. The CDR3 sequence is CASSEVWGVNTEAFF. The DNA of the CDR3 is TGTGCCAGCAGTGAAGTATGGGGCGTGAACACTGAAGCTTTCTTT.

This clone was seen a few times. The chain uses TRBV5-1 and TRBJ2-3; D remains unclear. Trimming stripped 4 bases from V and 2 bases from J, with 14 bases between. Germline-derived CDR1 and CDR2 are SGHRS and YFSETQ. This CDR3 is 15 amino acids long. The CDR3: CASSPTSKVTDTQYF. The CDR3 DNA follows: TGCGCCAGCAGCCCAACGAGCAAAGTCACAGATACGCAGTATTTT.

The CDR3 region is CASSWTSDSYEQYF. The CDR3 nucleotides read TGTGCCAGCAGCTGGACTAGCGACTCCTACGAGCAGTACTTC. The V gene is TRBV7-6, the J gene TRBJ2-7; the match to TRBD2 covers 9 bases. Germline CDR1 SGHVS, CDR2 FNYEAQ. Trimming at V came to 4 bases and at J to 0 bases, leaving 1 base not matched to a gene. This CDR3 contains 14 residues.

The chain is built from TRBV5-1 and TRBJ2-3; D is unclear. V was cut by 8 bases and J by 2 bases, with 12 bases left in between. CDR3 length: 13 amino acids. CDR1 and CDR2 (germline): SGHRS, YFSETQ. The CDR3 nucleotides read TGCGCCAGTACTCGGCCAGCCACAGATACGCAGTATTTT. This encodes CASTRPATDTQYF. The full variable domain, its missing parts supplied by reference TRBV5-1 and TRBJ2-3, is KAGVTQTPRYLIKTRGQQVTLSCSPISGHRSVSWYQQTPGQGLQFLFEYFSETQRNKGNFPGRFSGRQFSNSRSEMNVSTLELGDSALYLCASTRPATDTQYFGPGTRLTVL.

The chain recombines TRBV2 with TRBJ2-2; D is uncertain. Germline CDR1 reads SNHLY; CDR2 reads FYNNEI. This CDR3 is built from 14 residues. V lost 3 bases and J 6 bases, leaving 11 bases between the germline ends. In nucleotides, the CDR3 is TGTGCCAGCAGTGAGATTGCGACGGCCGGGGAGCTGTTTTTT. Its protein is CASSEIATAGELFF.

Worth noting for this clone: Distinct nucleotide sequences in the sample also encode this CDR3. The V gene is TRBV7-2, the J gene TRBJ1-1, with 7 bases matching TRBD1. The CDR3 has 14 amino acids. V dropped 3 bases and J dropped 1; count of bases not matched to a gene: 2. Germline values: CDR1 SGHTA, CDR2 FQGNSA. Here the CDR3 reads CASSFRTGNTEAFF. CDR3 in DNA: TGTGCCAGCAGCTTCCGGACAGGGAACACTGAAGCTTTCTTT.

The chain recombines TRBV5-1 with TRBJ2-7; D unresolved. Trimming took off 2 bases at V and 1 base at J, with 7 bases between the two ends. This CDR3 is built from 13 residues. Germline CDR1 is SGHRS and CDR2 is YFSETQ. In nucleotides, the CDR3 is TGCGCCAGCAGCTTCACGGAATCCTACGAGCAGTACTTC. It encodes CASSFTESYEQYF.

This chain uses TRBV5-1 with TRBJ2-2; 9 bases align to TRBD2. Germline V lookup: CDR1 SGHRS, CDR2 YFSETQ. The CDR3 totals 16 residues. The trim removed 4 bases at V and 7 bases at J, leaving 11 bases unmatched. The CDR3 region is CASSPGTSLRGGELFF. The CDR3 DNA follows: TGCGCCAGCAGCCCCGGGACTAGCCTGAGGGGCGGGGAGCTGTTTTTT.

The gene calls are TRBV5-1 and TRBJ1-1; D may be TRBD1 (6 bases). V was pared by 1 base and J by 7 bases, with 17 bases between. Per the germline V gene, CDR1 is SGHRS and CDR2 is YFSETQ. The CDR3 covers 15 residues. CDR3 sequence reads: CASSLSVGGNGEAFF. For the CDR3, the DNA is TGCGCCAGCAGCTTGTCGGTAGGGGGTAATGGTGAAGCTTTCTTT.

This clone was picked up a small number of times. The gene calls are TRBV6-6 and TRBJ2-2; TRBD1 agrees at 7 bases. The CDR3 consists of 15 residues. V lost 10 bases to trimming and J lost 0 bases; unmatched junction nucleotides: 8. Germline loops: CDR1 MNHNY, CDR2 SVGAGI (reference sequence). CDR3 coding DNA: TGTGCCACGGGGACCGGGACAGCGAACACCGGGGAGCTGTTTTTT. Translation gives CATGTGTANTGELFF.

The CDR3 DNA sequence: TGTGCCAGCAGCTTTTCTGCCGATGAGCAGTTCTTC. Its translation is CASSFSADEQFF. The V and J genes are TRBV5-6 and TRBJ2-1; D is undetermined. The CDR3 is 12 residues long. V shed 2 bases and J shed 8 bases, with 8 bases lying between them. Germline-derived CDR1 and CDR2 are SGHDT and YYEEEE.

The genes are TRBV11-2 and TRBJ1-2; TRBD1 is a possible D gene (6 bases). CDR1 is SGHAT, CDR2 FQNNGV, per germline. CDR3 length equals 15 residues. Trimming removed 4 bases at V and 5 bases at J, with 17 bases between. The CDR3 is CASSSPSRTAYGYTF. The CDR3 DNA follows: TGTGCCAGCAGCTCACCCTCCCGGACAGCTTATGGCTACACCTTC.

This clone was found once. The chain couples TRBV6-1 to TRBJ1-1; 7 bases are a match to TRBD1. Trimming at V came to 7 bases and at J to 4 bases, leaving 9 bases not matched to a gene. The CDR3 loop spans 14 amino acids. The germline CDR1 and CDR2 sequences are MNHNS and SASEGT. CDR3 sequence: CASMETGTVTEAFF. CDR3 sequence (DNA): TGTGCCAGCATGGAGACCGGGACAGTCACTGAAGCTTTCTTT.

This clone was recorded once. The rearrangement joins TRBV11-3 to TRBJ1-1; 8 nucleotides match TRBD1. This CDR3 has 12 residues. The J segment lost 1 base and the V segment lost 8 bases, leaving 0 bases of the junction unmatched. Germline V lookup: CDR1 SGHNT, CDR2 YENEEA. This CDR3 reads CASGQGNTEAFF. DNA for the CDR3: TGTGCCAGCGGACAGGGGAACACTGAAGCTTTCTTT.

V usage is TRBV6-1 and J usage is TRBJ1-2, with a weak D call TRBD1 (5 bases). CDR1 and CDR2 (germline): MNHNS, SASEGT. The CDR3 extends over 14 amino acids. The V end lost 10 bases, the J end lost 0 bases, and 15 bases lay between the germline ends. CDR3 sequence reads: CATKGDFSNYGYTF. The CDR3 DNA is TGTGCCACCAAAGGGGACTTTTCTAACTATGGCTACACCTTC.

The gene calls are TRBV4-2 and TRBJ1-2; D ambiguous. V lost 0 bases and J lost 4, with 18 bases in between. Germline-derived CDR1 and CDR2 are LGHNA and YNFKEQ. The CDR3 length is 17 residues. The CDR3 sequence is CASSQEGIPGGAYGYTF. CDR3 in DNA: TGTGCCAGCAGCCAAGAGGGCATTCCGGGAGGTGCCTATGGCTACACCTTC.

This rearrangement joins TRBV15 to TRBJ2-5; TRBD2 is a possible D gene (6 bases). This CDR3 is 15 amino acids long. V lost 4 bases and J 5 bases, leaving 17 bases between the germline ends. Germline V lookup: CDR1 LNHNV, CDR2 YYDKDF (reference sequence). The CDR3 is CATSKDELALETQYF. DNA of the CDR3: TGTGCCACCAGCAAGGACGAACTAGCCCTGGAGACCCAGTACTTC.

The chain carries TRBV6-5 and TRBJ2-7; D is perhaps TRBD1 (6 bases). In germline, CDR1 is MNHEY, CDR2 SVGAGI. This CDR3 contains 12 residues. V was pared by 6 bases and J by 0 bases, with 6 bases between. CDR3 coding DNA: TGTGCCAGCAGACAGGGCTCCTACGAGCAGTACTTC. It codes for CASRQGSYEQYF.

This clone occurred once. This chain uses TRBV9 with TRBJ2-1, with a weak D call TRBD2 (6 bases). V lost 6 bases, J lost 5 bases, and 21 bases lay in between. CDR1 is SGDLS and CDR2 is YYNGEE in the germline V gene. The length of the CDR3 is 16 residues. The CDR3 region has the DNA TGTGCCAGCACCCCGGGGACTCCGAAGAAAGACAATGAGCAGTTCTTC. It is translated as CASTPGTPKKDNEQFF.

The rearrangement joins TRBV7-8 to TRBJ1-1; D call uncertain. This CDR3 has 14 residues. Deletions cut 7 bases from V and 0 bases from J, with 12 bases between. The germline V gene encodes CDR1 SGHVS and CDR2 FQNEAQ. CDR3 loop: CASKPWAMNTEAFF. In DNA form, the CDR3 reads TGTGCCAGCAAGCCCTGGGCCATGAACACTGAAGCTTTCTTT.

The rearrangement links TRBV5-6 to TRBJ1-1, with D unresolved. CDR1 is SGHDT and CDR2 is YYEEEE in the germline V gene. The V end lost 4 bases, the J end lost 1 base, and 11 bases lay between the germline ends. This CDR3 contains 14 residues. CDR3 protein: CASSPRTANTEAFF. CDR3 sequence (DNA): TGTGCCAGCAGCCCCCGGACTGCGAACACTGAAGCTTTCTTT.

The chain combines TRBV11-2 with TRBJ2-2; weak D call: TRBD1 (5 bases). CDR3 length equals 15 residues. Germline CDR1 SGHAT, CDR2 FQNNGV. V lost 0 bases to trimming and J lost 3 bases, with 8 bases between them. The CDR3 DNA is TGTGCCAGCAGCTTAGAAGGGGCGGACACCGGGGAGCTGTTTTTT. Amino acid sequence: CASSLEGADTGELFF.

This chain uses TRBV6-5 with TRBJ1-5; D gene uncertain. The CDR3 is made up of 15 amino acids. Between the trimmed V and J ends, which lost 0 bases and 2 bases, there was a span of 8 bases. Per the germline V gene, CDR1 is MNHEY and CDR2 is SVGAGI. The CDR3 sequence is CASSYSPWGNQPQHF. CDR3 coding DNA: TGTGCCAGCAGTTACTCGCCCTGGGGCAATCAGCCCCAGCATTTT.

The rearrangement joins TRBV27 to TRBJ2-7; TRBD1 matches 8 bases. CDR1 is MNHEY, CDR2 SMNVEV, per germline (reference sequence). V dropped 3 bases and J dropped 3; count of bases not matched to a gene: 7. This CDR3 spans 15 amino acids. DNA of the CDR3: TGTGCCAGCAGTTTTCTCCAGGGGGCGGTCTACGAGCAGTACTTC. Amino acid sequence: CASSFLQGAVYEQYF.

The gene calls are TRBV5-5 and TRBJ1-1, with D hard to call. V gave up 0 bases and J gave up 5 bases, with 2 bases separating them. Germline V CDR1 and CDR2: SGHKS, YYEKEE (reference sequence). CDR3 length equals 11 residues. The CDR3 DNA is TGTGCCAGCAGCTTGGATACTGAAGCTTTCTTT. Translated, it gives CASSLDTEAFF.

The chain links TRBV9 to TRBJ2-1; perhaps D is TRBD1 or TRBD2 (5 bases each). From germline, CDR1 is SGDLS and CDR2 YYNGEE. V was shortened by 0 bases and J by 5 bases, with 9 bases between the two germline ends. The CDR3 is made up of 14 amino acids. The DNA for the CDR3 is TGTGCCAGCAGCGTAGAGCTGGGACACAATGAGCAGTTCTTC. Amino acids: CASSVELGHNEQFF.